A single sample gave rise to the 28 T cell receptor beta chains below, sequenced in a study of OX40 agonist ivuxolimab in advanced cancers. Libraries were prepared by immunoSEQ multiplex PCR; TCRdb keeps only in-frame clonotypes and omits some of them. In the table there are roughly 87,000 clones, roughly 88% of which are singletons. The starting material was CD4+ or CD8+ T cells sorted from blood, obtained in a trial of the OX40 agonist ivuxolimab. The receptors shown here come from an adult with an advanced solid tumor such as melanoma, head and neck, liver or kidney cancer.

Comments on this clone: The sample contains more than one DNA sequence encoding this CDR3. The chain recombines TRBV18 with TRBJ2-4; D gene ambiguous. Deletions cut 3 bases from V and 4 bases from J, with 10 bases between. Germline CDR1 and CDR2: KGHSH and LQKENI. The CDR3 has 14 residues. Written as DNA, the CDR3 is TGTGCCAGCTCACCCGGCAGCCCAAAAAACATTCAGTACTTC. Translation: CASSPGSPKNIQYF.

CDR3 region: CASSLTSPPGELFF. CDR3 in DNA: TGCGCCAGCAGCTTGACTAGCCCACCGGGGGAGCTGTTTTTT. This chain uses TRBV5-1 with TRBJ2-2; D perhaps matches TRBD2 (6 bases). This CDR3 has 14 residues. CDR1 is SGHRS and CDR2 is YFSETQ in the germline V gene. V dropped 1 base and J dropped 8 bases, with 12 bases sitting between them.

V and J are TRBV7-9 and TRBJ2-5; D ambiguous. This CDR3 comprises 14 residues. Germline V gene sequence: CDR1 SEHNR, CDR2 FQNEAQ (reference sequence). Trimming stripped 3 bases from V and 1 base from J, with 9 bases between. DNA of the CDR3: TGTGCCAGCAGCTTTTCTGGGGTCCAAGAGACCCAGTACTTC. It translates to CASSFSGVQETQYF.

The gene calls are TRBV5-6 and TRBJ2-6; 8 bases map to TRBD1. The trim removed 2 bases at V and 4 bases at J, leaving 2 bases unmatched. The CDR3 consists of 15 residues. Germline V gene sequence: CDR1 SGHDT, CDR2 YYEEEE. The CDR3 protein is CASSFQGAGANVLTF. Here the CDR3 DNA reads TGTGCCAGCAGCTTTCAGGGGGCAGGGGCCAACGTCCTGACTTTC.

The chain has TRBV5-1 and TRBJ2-5; 15 bases agree with TRBD2. J lost 2 bases, V lost 4 bases, and 9 bases had no gene match. The CDR3 totals 18 residues. Germline V gene data show CDR1 as SGHRS and CDR2 as YFSETQ. The CDR3 loop reads CASSLRGTSGGPQETQYF. The CDR3 DNA is TGCGCCAGCAGCCTCCGGGGGACTAGCGGGGGGCCACAAGAGACCCAGTACTTC.

The chain employs TRBV19 and TRBJ2-7, with 9 bases fitting TRBD2. The germline V gene encodes CDR1 LNHDA and CDR2 SQIVND (reference sequence). V dropped 6 bases and J dropped 0; count of bases not matched to a gene: 15. The CDR3 is 18 amino acids. In nucleotides, the CDR3 is TGTGCCAGTAGCCCCTTCTTGGTTGGTAGCGGGGGCTCCTACGAGCAGTACTTC. Translation: CASSPFLVGSGGSYEQYF.

The chain has TRBV28 and TRBJ1-2; TRBD1 is a possible D gene (6 bases). Trimming pared 2 bases from V and 2 bases from J, leaving 9 bases between. The length of the CDR3 is 14 residues. Germline assignment: CDR1 MDHEN and CDR2 SYDVKM. The CDR3 reads CASSLGTRNYGYTF. CDR3 coding DNA: TGTGCCAGCAGTTTAGGGACAAGGAACTATGGCTACACCTTC.

This clone was observed a few times. This chain links TRBV7-8 with TRBJ2-2; no clear D gene. The CDR3 has 14 residues. Trimming removed 5 bases at V and 0 bases at J, with 7 bases between. CDR1 is SGHVS and CDR2 is FQNEAQ in the germline V gene. In DNA, the CDR3 is TGTGCCAGCAGCCCCGGGTCGAACACCGGGGAGCTGTTTTTT. Translating gives CASSPGSNTGELFF.

This sequence joins TRBV7-9 and TRBJ1-5; no clear D gene. Germline V gene sequence: CDR1 SEHNR, CDR2 FQNEAQ (reference sequence). The CDR3 totals 12 residues. V was pared by 3 bases and J by 3 bases, with 3 bases between. CDR3 sequence: CASSLNNQPQHF. CDR3 DNA: TGTGCCAGCAGCTTGAACAATCAGCCCCAGCATTTT.

V and J are TRBV7-2 and TRBJ2-7, with a tentative D call TRBD2 (5 bases). V lost 10 bases and J lost 2, with 18 bases in between. The germline V gene has CDR1 SGHTA and CDR2 FQGNSA. This CDR3 comprises 14 residues. CDR3: CATGSSLAAYEQYF. The CDR3 region has the DNA TGTGCCACGGGATCTTCCCTGGCCGCCTACGAGCAGTACTTC.

V is TRBV7-8 and J is TRBJ2-3, with 9 bases aligning to TRBD1. The V gene end was trimmed by 5 bases and the J gene end by 3 bases; junction bases not matched to a gene: 3. The CDR3 runs to 14 residues. CDR1 and CDR2 (germline): SGHVS, FQNEAQ. The CDR3 sequence is CASSADRGTDTQYF. The CDR3 DNA reads TGTGCCAGCAGCGCGGACAGGGGAACAGATACGCAGTATTTT.

The count of this clone is one. J is TRBJ2-5 and V is TRBV28, with 9 bases aligning to TRBD1. The CDR3 runs to 15 residues. CDR1 is MDHEN, CDR2 SYDVKM, per germline. V trimming: 7 bases; J trimming: 5 bases; junction bases outside the gene matches: 11. CDR3 coding DNA: TGTGCCAGCATTCCGGGACAGGGTGGTACGGAGACCCAGTACTTC. Amino acids: CASIPGQGGTETQYF.

DNA for the CDR3: TGTGCCAGCAGTTGGCCAGGGACAGATACGCAGTATTTT. Its protein is CASSWPGTDTQYF. The rearrangement links TRBV6-5 to TRBJ2-3; a possible D gene is TRBD1 (5 bases). The germline gives CDR1 MNHEY, CDR2 SVGAGI. Trimming stripped 4 bases from V and 3 bases from J, with 8 bases between. This CDR3 has 13 amino acids.

The rearrangement uses TRBV5-1 and TRBJ2-2; possibly TRBD1 or TRBD2 for D (5 bases each). Germline CDR1 reads SGHRS; CDR2 reads YFSETQ. Trimming left V 0 bases short and J 5 bases short, with 14 bases between. The CDR3 sequence is 16 residues long. The CDR3 loop reads CASSLVGTDRTGELFF. As DNA, the CDR3 is TGCGCCAGCAGCTTGGTAGGGACCGATCGAACCGGGGAGCTGTTTTTT.

The V call is TRBV19, the J call TRBJ1-5, with 7 bases aligning to TRBD1. The length of the CDR3 is 16 residues. The V segment lost 6 bases and the J segment 3 bases; nucleotides outside the gene matches: 11. CDR1 is LNHDA and CDR2 is SQIVND in the germline V gene (reference sequence). The CDR3 sequence: CASSSSGRGLNQPQHF. For the CDR3, the DNA is TGTGCCAGTAGCTCCTCGGGAAGGGGGCTCAATCAGCCCCAGCATTTT.

This chain connects TRBV5-4 to TRBJ2-5, with 12 bases matching TRBD2. This CDR3 has 15 residues. In germline, CDR1 is SGHNT, CDR2 YYREEE (reference sequence). The trim removed 3 bases at V and 4 bases at J, leaving 4 bases unmatched. The CDR3 DNA reads TGTGCCAGCAGCTCAAGACTAGCGGGAGTAGAGACCCAGTACTTC. It yields the protein CASSSRLAGVETQYF.

CDR3 residues: CASSQTAGSSYEQYF. The CDR3 DNA is TGCGCCAGCAGCCAAACTGCGGGAAGCTCCTACGAGCAGTACTTC. This sequence joins TRBV4-1 and TRBJ2-7; possibly TRBD2 for D (6 bases). This CDR3 spans 15 amino acids. Trimming took 2 bases from V and 0 from J, leaving 11 bases between them. Per germline, CDR1 MGHRA and CDR2 YSYEKL.

The chain recombines TRBV2 with TRBJ2-1; D remains ambiguous. V dropped 4 bases and J dropped 7 bases, with 17 bases sitting between them. Germline CDR1 and CDR2: SNHLY and FYNNEI. The CDR3 length is 15 residues. The CDR3 here is CASSALFEVGNEQFF. DNA for the CDR3: TGTGCCAGCAGTGCTTTATTCGAGGTGGGTAATGAGCAGTTCTTC. Based on the CDR3 plus reference TRBV2 and TRBJ2-1, the full variable domain is EPEVTQTPSHQVTQMGQEVILRCVPISNHLYFYWYRQILGQKVEFLVSFYNNEISEKSEIFDDQFSVERPDGSNFTLKIRSTKLEDSAMYFCASSALFEVGNEQFFGPGTRLTVL.

This sequence joins TRBV5-1 and TRBJ2-2; D not certain. The CDR3 has 14 residues. Trimming pared 2 bases from V and 5 bases from J, leaving 10 bases between. Germline values: CDR1 SGHRS, CDR2 YFSETQ. The CDR3 region has the DNA TGCGCCAGCAGCTTCCCCCCACCAACCGGGGAGCTGTTTTTT. Protein sequence: CASSFPPPTGELFF.

This chain links TRBV4-3 with TRBJ1-1; D gene uncertain. Germline CDR1 LGHNA, CDR2 YSLEER. Trimming cost V 0 bases and J 0 bases, with 2 bases left between them. The CDR3 length is 13 residues. The chain's CDR3 is CASSQDMNTEAFF. CDR3 nucleotide sequence: TGCGCCAGCAGCCAAGATATGAACACTGAAGCTTTCTTT.

The J gene is TRBJ2-2, the V gene TRBV28; D is ambiguous. The V gene lost 8 bases and the J gene lost 3 bases, with 10 bases spanning the gap. There are 13 residues in the CDR3. Germline-derived CDR1 and CDR2 are MDHEN and SYDVKM. CDR3 nucleotides: TGTGCCAGCTACAGAACTTACACCGGGGAGCTGTTTTTT. This encodes CASYRTYTGELFF.

The V call is TRBV28, the J call TRBJ1-1; possibly TRBD1 for D (5 bases). The CDR3 runs to 11 residues. V lost 5 bases to trimming and J lost 10 bases, with 11 bases between them. From germline, CDR1 is MDHEN and CDR2 SYDVKM. As DNA, the CDR3 is TGTGCCAGCAGTGAACAGGAGAGAGCTTTCTTT. Translation: CASSEQERAFF. Drawing the rest from reference TRBV28 and TRBJ1-1, the complete variable domain is DVKVTQSSRYLVKRTGEKVFLECVQDMDHENMFWYRQDPGLGLRLIYFSYDVKMKEKGDIPEGYSVSREKKERFSLILESASTNQTSMYLCASSEQERAFFGQGTRLTVV.

This clone appeared a single time. The rearrangement uses TRBV5-1 and TRBJ2-2, with D maybe TRBD2 (5 bases). Trimming took 0 bases from V and 1 from J, leaving 10 bases between them. CDR1 is SGHRS and CDR2 is YFSETQ in the germline V gene. The CDR3 spans 16 residues. The CDR3 bases are TGCGCCAGCAGCTTGGGGTATCGGGGGAACACCGGGGAGCTGTTTTTT. It specifies CASSLGYRGNTGELFF.

This CDR3 is CASSLPWTGATVNEKLFF. In DNA, the CDR3 is TGCGCCAGCAGTTTGCCTTGGACAGGCGCCACTGTTAATGAAAAACTGTTTTTT. The rearrangement uses TRBV10-1 and TRBJ1-4, with 7 bases matching TRBD1. After removal of 5 bases from V and 4 bases from J, the junction contained 16 bases not matched to a gene. In germline, CDR1 is WNHNN, CDR2 SYGVQD (reference sequence). The CDR3 contains 18 residues.

V is TRBV9 and J is TRBJ2-2; TRBD2 is a possible D gene (5 bases). CDR1 is SGDLS, CDR2 YYNGEE, per germline. This CDR3 spans 15 amino acids. The V end lost 3 bases, the J end lost 3 bases, and 12 bases lay between the germline ends. CDR3 DNA sequence: TGTGCCAGCAGCGAGGAAGCGGCGTACACCGGGGAGCTGTTTTTT. Translation gives CASSEEAAYTGELFF.

V is TRBV9 and J is TRBJ2-7; TRBD1 matches at 9 bases. The germline V gene has CDR1 SGDLS and CDR2 YYNGEE. The CDR3 is 14 amino acids. V was clipped by 1 base and J by 6 bases; unmatched bases: 5. The CDR3 loop reads CASSVQDRGTEQYF. The CDR3 bases are TGTGCCAGCAGCGTACAGGACAGGGGTACCGAGCAGTACTTC.

This clone showed up just a few times. The rearrangement joins TRBV28 to TRBJ2-7, with D tentatively TRBD2 (6 bases). CDR3 length equals 15 residues. V lost 2 bases and J 6 bases, leaving 17 bases between the germline ends. Germline CDR1 reads MDHEN; CDR2 reads SYDVKM. As DNA, the CDR3 is TGTGCCAGCAGTTTAGGCAGGACTATCCCTGGCGAGCAGTACTTC. Its protein is CASSLGRTIPGEQYF. The full variable domain, in which reference TRBV28 and TRBJ2-7 provide the parts outside the CDR3, is DVKVTQSSRYLVKRTGEKVFLECVQDMDHENMFWYRQDPGLGLRLIYFSYDVKMKEKGDIPEGYSVSREKKERFSLILESASTNQTSMYLCASSLGRTIPGEQYFGPGTRLTVT.

This clone has more than one count but fewer than ten. The chain has TRBV9 and TRBJ2-7, with 7 bases lining up with TRBD2. The CDR3 length is 15 residues. V gave up 0 bases and J gave up 1 base; unmatched junction bases: 4. Per the germline V gene, CDR1 is SGDLS and CDR2 is YYNGEE. The CDR3 nucleotides read TGTGCCAGCAGCGTAGGGGTAGCGGGTTCCTACGAGCAGTACTTC. Its protein product is CASSVGVAGSYEQYF.